The rows below give T cell receptor beta chains drawn from one sample of a study of T cell responses to AZD1222 COVID-19 vaccine. Profiling relied on immunoSEQ multiplex PCR, and the TCRdb table lists in-frame clones only, not all of them. This table holds roughly 75,000 clones, around 90% found once. The specimen comprised peripheral blood, sampled 28 days after the second AZD1222 dose. Every receptor here comes from an adult who received the AZD1222 COVID-19 vaccine. Each CDR3 is given with its conserved first and last residue.

V	CDR3
TRBV4-1	CASSQETGGDRYTF
TRBV6-5	CASSYAPGTSGYEQYF
TRBV28	CACRTWGIEGTDTQYF
TRBV3-1/TRBV3-2	CASSVTADPKSYEQYF
TRBV7-9	CASSVDRGRGTGELFF
TRBV2	CASSAEESGELFF
TRBV19	CASSASGGAYNEQFF
TRBV27	CASSRQGENQPQHF
TRBV5-1	CASSLVAGLAGYEQYF
TRBV6-1	CASSEALYYNSPLHF
TRBV12-3/TRBV12-4	CASTSGLYGYTF
TRBV30	CAWSANRGNYGYTF
TRBV7-3	CASSLIGRGMAEQYF
TRBV27	CASRWTSGFATDTQYF
TRBV5-1	CASSLEPGHPNTGELFF
TRBV6-5	CASSYSGGAGEKLFF